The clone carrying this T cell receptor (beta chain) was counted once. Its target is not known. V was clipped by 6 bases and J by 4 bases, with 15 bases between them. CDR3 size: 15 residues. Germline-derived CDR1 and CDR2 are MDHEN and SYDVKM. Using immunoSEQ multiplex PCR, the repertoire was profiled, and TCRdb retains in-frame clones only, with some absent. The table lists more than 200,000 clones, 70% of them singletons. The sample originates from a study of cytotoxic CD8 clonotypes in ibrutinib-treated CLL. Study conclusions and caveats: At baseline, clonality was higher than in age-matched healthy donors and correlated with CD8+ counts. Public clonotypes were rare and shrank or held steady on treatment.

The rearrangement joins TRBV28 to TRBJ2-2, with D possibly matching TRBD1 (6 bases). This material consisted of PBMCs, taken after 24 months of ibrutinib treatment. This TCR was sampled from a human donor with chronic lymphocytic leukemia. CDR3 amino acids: CASSSQGRGTGELFF. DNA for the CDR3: TGTGCCAGCAGCTCACAGGGAAGGGGCACCGGGGAGCTGTTTTTT.